This T cell receptor beta chain was sequenced in a study of blood T cell repertoires in COVID-19. This clone was observed a single time. V gave up 0 bases and J gave up 8 bases; unmatched junction bases: 4. This CDR3 is built from 14 residues. Germline V CDR1 and CDR2: LNHNV, YYDKDF (reference sequence). Repertoires were generated with immunoSEQ multiplex PCR, while TCRdb's copy carries only in-frame clones and drops some. There are about 81,000 clones in the sample; roughly 91% occur only once, and 1.9% lies in the top ten. Sequencing was carried out using peripheral blood. The rearrangement joins TRBV15 to TRBJ1-2; 9 bases align to TRBD1. The source of this sequence is a woman between 50 and 59 years old in a cohort sampled during active COVID-19. CDR3 sequence: CATSRDRTGEGYTF. Here the CDR3 DNA reads TGTGCCACCAGCAGAGATCGGACAGGGGAAGGCTACACCTTC.